This TCR beta chain was sequenced in a study of blood T cell repertoires in COVID-19. Study information: Italy, Spain and the United States were the sources of the convalescent and acute COVID-19 samples. T cells, B-cell-depleted T cells, or PBMCs supplied cDNA or gDNA.

Trimming pared 7 bases from V and 0 bases from J, leaving 15 bases between. CDR1 is MDHEN and CDR2 is SYDVKM in the germline V gene. The CDR3 contains 15 residues. Repertoires were generated with immunoSEQ multiplex PCR, while TCRdb's copy carries only in-frame clones and drops some. The top ten clones hold about 0.8% of a sample with approximately 290,000 clones, 80% to 90% of them seen once. This chain connects TRBV28 to TRBJ2-5; TRBD2 might be the D (6 bases). The sequencing input was peripheral blood. This clonotype was sampled from a young man with acute or convalescent COVID-19. CDR3 amino acids: CASTPGGRYQETQYF. The CDR3 nucleotides are TGTGCCAGCACCCCCGGGGGAAGGTACCAAGAGACCCAGTACTTC. Variable domain in full (rest from reference TRBV28 and TRBJ2-5): DVKVTQSSRYLVKRTGEKVFLECVQDMDHENMFWYRQDPGLGLRLIYFSYDVKMKEKGDIPEGYSVSREKKERFSLILESASTNQTSMYLCASTPGGRYQETQYFGPGTRLLVL.